This is a list of T cell receptor beta chains from one sample in a study of vaccination and CD4 T cells after COVID-19. TCRdb processed the PCR reads anew with MiXCR; each CDR3 protein has one entry. Of about 20,000 distinct CDR3 sequences in the sample, about 60% were seen once. Their target antigens are unknown. Source material: CD4+ T cells from blood, cultured in vitro. The receptors were sampled from a human donor who had recovered from COVID-19. CDR3s include the opening cysteine and the closing phenylalanine or tryptophan. The D gene is left open where the match is weak. Expanded clones are given a class, and other clones once, few, many or no size at all.

J gene | D gene | clone size | V gene | CDR3 DNA | CDR3 protein
TRBJ2-7 | NA | NA | TRBV6-4 | TGTGCCAGCAGTGACCCTACTCTCCGCACCTACGAGCAGTACTTC | CASSDPTLRTYEQYF
TRBJ2-7 | NA | NA | TRBV6-5 | TGTGCCAGCAGTTACGGGGATACTAAGGTCTCCTACGAGCAGTACTTC | CASSYGDTKVSYEQYF
TRBJ1-1 | NA | few | TRBV20-1 | TGCAGTGCCCCTGTCGGGGGCGCGGGGAACACTGAAGCTTTCTTT | CSAPVGGAGNTEAFF
TRBJ1-5 | NA | NA | TRBV30 | TGTGCCTGGAGTCCCGGGGGCAATCAGCCCCAGCATTTT | CAWSPGGNQPQHF
TRBJ1-5 | TRBD1 | NA | TRBV11-3 | TGTGCCAGCAGCTTCACTACAGGGGAGCCCCAGCATTTT | CASSFTTGEPQHF
TRBJ1-2 | NA | NA | TRBV5-1 | TGCGCCAGCACCCCGGCCATCCATCTCTATGGCTACACCTTC | CASTPAIHLYGYTF
TRBJ2-2 | TRBD2 | few | TRBV20-1 | TGCAGTGCTAAATCCGGGACTAGCGGTCACCACGGGGAGCTGTTTTTT | CSAKSGTSGHHGELFF
TRBJ1-1 | NA | once | TRBV12-2 | TGTGCAAGTCGCTCACAGCCCACCCTGGGGACTGAAGCTTTCTTT | CASRSQPTLGTEAFF
TRBJ1-5 | TRBD1 | NA | TRBV20-1 | TGCAGTGCTAGTCCTGGACAGGGGGCGTATCAGCCCCAGCATTTT | CSASPGQGAYQPQHF
TRBJ1-1 | NA | NA | TRBV3-1 | TGTGCCAGCAGCCCCGGGGGGCGGACTGAAGCTTTCTTT | CASSPGGRTEAFF
TRBJ1-6 | NA | NA | TRBV6-1 | TGTGCCAGCAGAAACAGGGTTTTTAATTCACCCCTCCACTTT | CASRNRVFNSPLHF
TRBJ2-3 | TRBD2 | few | TRBV7-2 | TGTGCCAGCAGCTTAAGGGGCGGGAGGAGTGATACGCAGTATTTT | CASSLRGGRSDTQYF
TRBJ1-5 | NA | few | TRBV6-1 | TGTGCCAGCAGTGAAGTTGGAGGACACAATCAGCCCCAGCATTTT | CASSEVGGHNQPQHF
TRBJ2-5 | TRBD2 | few | TRBV5-1 | TGCGCCAGCAGCATTGGCCGGGGGAGGGCGTGGCAAGAGACCCAGTACTTC | CASSIGRGRAWQETQYF
TRBJ2-5 | TRBD2 | NA | TRBV11-2 | TGTGCCAGCAGCACAGACCTAGCTAGCGGGAGGACGACCCAGTACTTC | CASSTDLASGRTTQYF
TRBJ1-2 | TRBD1 | NA | TRBV11-2 | TGTGCCAGCAGCCGGGGACAGAACTATGGCTACACCTTC | CASSRGQNYGYTF
TRBJ1-1 | TRBD1 | NA | TRBV9 | TGTGCCAGCAGCCCACGACAGGGTCTGAACACTGAAGCTTTCTTT | CASSPRQGLNTEAFF
TRBJ1-1 | NA | few | TRBV6-5 | TGTGCCAGCAGTTACGGGGTTTCTTCCACTGAAGCTTTCTTT | CASSYGVSSTEAFF
TRBJ2-2 | NA | NA | TRBV27 | TGTGCCAGCACCGGTAGGATAGCGGACACCGGGGAGCTGTTTTTT | CASTGRIADTGELFF
TRBJ1-5 | NA | few | TRBV6-2/TRBV6-3 | TGTGCCAGCAGTTCCCCAGGGAGAGGCAATCAGCCCCAGCATTTT | CASSSPGRGNQPQHF
TRBJ1-1 | NA | NA | TRBV5-4 | TGTGCCAGCAGCCCCCCGACTGGGAACACTGAAGCTTTCTTT | CASSPPTGNTEAFF
TRBJ2-3 | NA | NA | TRBV7-3 | TGTGCCAGCAGCCCCGACCGGGACTCCACAGATACGCAGTATTTT | CASSPDRDSTDTQYF
TRBJ2-1 | TRBD2 | NA | TRBV19 | TGTGCCAGTAGATGGACTAGCGGAATCCACAATGAGCAGTTCTTC | CASRWTSGIHNEQFF
TRBJ1-5 | NA | NA | TRBV3-1 | TGTGCCAGCAGCCGACAGGTACGAAATCAGCCCCAGCATTTT | CASSRQVRNQPQHF
TRBJ1-5 | NA | once | TRBV12-3/TRBV12-4 | TGTGCCAGCAGTCTAGGACTAGGCAATCAGCCCCAGCATTTT | CASSLGLGNQPQHF
TRBJ1-3 | NA | NA | TRBV11-2 | TGTGCCAGCAGCGCTCGGACAGTGAGCTCTGGAAACACCATATATTTT | CASSARTVSSGNTIYF
TRBJ1-1 | NA | few | TRBV3-1 | TGTGCCAGCAGCCAGGGGTGGGGGCCAGCTTTCTTT | CASSQGWGPAFF
TRBJ1-4 | NA | NA | TRBV20-1 | TGCAGTGCTAGAGATCAAGGGGGTAGTGAAAAACTGTTTTTT | CSARDQGGSEKLFF
TRBJ2-7 | TRBD1 | once | TRBV28 | TGTGCCAGCAGTTTAAACCCGAGGGACAGCTCCTACGAGCAGTACTTC | CASSLNPRDSSYEQYF
TRBJ1-1 | NA | few | TRBV10-1 | TGCGCCAGGGGGGAAGGGGGCACTGAAGCTTTCTTT | CARGEGGTEAFF
TRBJ2-2 | NA | NA | TRBV28 | TGTGCCAGCGGGTGGGTTTCGACCGGGGAGCTGTTTTTT | CASGWVSTGELFF
TRBJ2-2 | NA | few | TRBV7-9 | TGTGCCAGCAGCTTTGACTCTGGGATGGTCGGGGAGCTGTTTTTT | CASSFDSGMVGELFF
TRBJ2-3 | TRBD2 | NA | TRBV2 | TGTGCCAGCAGCTTGGGACTAGCGGTGGCGGATACGCAGTATTTT | CASSLGLAVADTQYF
TRBJ2-7 | NA | NA | TRBV4-2 | TGTGCCAGCAGCCAAGACTATGGCTCCTACGAGCAGTACTTC | CASSQDYGSYEQYF
TRBJ2-3 | NA | NA | TRBV24-1 | TGTGCCACCAGTTCAGGGGGGAGCACAGATACGCAGTATTTT | CATSSGGSTDTQYF
TRBJ2-2 | NA | NA | TRBV27 | TGTGCCAGCAGGCGGGTCGGGGGGCGGGAAACCGGGGAGCTGTTTTTT | CASRRVGGRETGELFF
TRBJ2-3 | TRBD1 | few | TRBV7-9 | TGTGCCAGCAGCTGGGGACAGGGAACAGATACGCAGTATTTT | CASSWGQGTDTQYF
TRBJ1-2 | NA | few | TRBV2 | TGTGCCAGCAGTGGCGACAGTAACTATGGCTACACCTTC | CASSGDSNYGYTF
TRBJ2-3 | NA | NA | TRBV7-9 | TGTGCCAGCATAAGGCAACTTAGCACAGATACGCAGTATTTT | CASIRQLSTDTQYF
TRBJ2-5 | TRBD1 | NA | TRBV6-1 | TGTGCCAGCAGTGAGCTGGGACAGTTCCCGGCGGAGACCCAGTACTTC | CASSELGQFPAETQYF
TRBJ2-7 | TRBD1 | NA | TRBV11-3 | TGTGCCAGCAGCCCATCGCCGGGACAGTCCTACGAGCAGTACTTC | CASSPSPGQSYEQYF
TRBJ2-3 | NA | once | TRBV20-1 | TGCAGTGCTATTAGCGATACGCAGTATTTT | CSAISDTQYF
TRBJ1-1 | NA | NA | TRBV2 | TGTGCCAGCAGCGCCGAGTGGACGGTGAACACTGAAGCTTTCTTT | CASSAEWTVNTEAFF
TRBJ2-7 | TRBD1 | NA | TRBV20-1 | TGCAGTGCGAGGGACAGGGGCTGGACCTACGAGCAGTACTTC | CSARDRGWTYEQYF
TRBJ1-2 | NA | NA | TRBV25-1 | TGTGCCAGCAGTGGAGCAGAGGGGGGTTTATGGTATGGCTACACCTTC | CASSGAEGGLWYGYTF
TRBJ1-1 | NA | NA | TRBV11-2 | TGTGCCAGCAGCTTAGGGATAGGAACGTTGAGCACTGAAGCTTTCTTT | CASSLGIGTLSTEAFF
TRBJ1-5 | NA | few | TRBV7-8 | TGTGCCAGCAGCTTAGTGCAGGGTAGCAATCAGCCCCAGCATTTT | CASSLVQGSNQPQHF
TRBJ2-5 | TRBD1 | once | TRBV5-1 | TGCGCCAGCAGCTTGGACAGGGGTTCGGGGACCCAGTACTTC | CASSLDRGSGTQYF
TRBJ2-3 | TRBD2 | few | TRBV11-3 | TGTGCCAGCAGTACTAGCGGGAGGGGAGTGGGCACAGATACGCAGTATTTT | CASSTSGRGVGTDTQYF
TRBJ2-7 | NA | few | TRBV6-2/TRBV6-3 | TGTGCCAGCAGTCTTCCCGGGTTACCCTACGAGCAGTACTTC | CASSLPGLPYEQYF
TRBJ1-5 | TRBD1 | NA | TRBV6-2/TRBV6-3 | TGTGCCAGCAGAGAATGGACAGGGGACAATCAGCCCCAGCATTTT | CASREWTGDNQPQHF